This T cell receptor (beta chain) was identified in a study of blood T cell repertoires in COVID-19. About the study: The cDNA or gDNA used as material had been derived from T cells, B-cell-depleted T cells, or PBMCs.

The participants were between roughly 18 and 90 years old and came from under 25 US areas. The CDR3 is 15 residues long. V gave up 2 bases and J gave up 4 bases; unmatched junction bases: 5. The germline gives CDR1 SGHDT, CDR2 YYEEEE. Assay used: immunoSEQ multiplex PCR; TCRdb lists only in-frame clones, some missing. The sample carries about 270,000 clones, 91% recorded once. This receptor was identified in a man between 35 and 55 years old who had been exposed to COVID-19. The J gene is TRBJ1-5, the V gene TRBV5-6; 8 positions agree with TRBD1. The sequenced sample was PBMCs or T cells enriched from blood (not recorded which). CDR3 loop: CASSFGQGANQPQHF. In DNA form, the CDR3 reads TGTGCCAGCAGCTTCGGACAGGGAGCAAATCAGCCCCAGCATTTT.